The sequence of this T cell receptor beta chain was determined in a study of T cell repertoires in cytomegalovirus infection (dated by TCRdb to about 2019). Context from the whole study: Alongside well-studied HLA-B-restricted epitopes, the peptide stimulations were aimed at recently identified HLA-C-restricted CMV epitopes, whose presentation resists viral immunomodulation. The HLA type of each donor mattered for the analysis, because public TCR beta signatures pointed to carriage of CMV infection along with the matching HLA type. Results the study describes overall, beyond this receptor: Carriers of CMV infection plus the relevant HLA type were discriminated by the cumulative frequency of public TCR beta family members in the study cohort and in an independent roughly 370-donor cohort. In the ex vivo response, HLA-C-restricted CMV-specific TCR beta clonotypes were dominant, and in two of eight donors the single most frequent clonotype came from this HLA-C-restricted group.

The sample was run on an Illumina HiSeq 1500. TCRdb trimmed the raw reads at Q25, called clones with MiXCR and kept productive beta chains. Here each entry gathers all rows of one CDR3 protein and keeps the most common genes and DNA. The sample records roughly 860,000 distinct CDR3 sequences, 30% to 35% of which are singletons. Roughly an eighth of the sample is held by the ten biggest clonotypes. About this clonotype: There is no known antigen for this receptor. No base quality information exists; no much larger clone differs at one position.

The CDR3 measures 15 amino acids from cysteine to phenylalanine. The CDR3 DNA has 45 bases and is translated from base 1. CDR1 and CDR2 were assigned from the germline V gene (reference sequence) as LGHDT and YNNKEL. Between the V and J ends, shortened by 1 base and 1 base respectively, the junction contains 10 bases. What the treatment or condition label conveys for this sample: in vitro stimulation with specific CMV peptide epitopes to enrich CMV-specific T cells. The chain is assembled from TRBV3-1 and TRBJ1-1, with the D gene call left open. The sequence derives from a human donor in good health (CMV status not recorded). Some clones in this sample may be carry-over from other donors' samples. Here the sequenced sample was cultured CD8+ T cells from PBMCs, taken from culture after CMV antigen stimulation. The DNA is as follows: TGTGCCAGCAGCCAAGCAACCCAGCCGAACACTGAAGCTTTCTTT. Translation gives CASSQATQPNTEAFF.